A selection of T cell receptor beta chains follows, all from one sample in a study of T cell responses to AZD1222 COVID-19 vaccine. Profiled with immunoSEQ multiplex PCR; TCRdb holds only in-frame clones, not every one. Of around 130,000 clones listed, roughly 93% are singletons. The sample here was peripheral blood, taken on day 0 of AZD1222 vaccination. The receptor source for this set is an adult in good health. The CDR3 runs from the conserved cysteine through the conserved F or W. The order of the fields is V gene, D gene, clone size, J gene, CDR3 DNA, CDR3 protein. A D gene is named only where the DNA matches it firmly. Not all rows give a size; the values are once, few, many and, for expanded clones, a class.

>TRBV7-2|NA|NA|TRBJ1-2
TGTGCCAGCAGCTTAAGTTCGGGCACGAGGGGTAACTATGGCTACACCTTC
CASSLSSGTRGNYGYTF
>TRBV6-5|TRBD1|NA|TRBJ1-5
TGTGCCAGCACCCCCGACAGGGGGGGCAATCAGCCCCAGCATTTT
CASTPDRGGNQPQHF
>TRBV7-2|TRBD1|NA|TRBJ1-2
TGTGCTTCCGACAGGGGATCGTCCTATGGCTACACCTTC
CASDRGSSYGYTF
>TRBV10-3|NA|NA|TRBJ1-1
TGTGCCATCAGTGCCGGGGTCGTTGGTGAAGCTTTCTTT
CAISAGVVGEAFF
>TRBV18|NA|once|TRBJ1-4
TGTGCCAGCTCACCAATCCGGCATAATGAAAAACTGTTTTTT
CASSPIRHNEKLFF
>TRBV4-1|TRBD1|NA|TRBJ1-5
TGCGCCAGCAGCCCGGACAGGGGATATCTTCAGCCCCAGCATTTT
CASSPDRGYLQPQHF
>TRBV5-5|TRBD1|NA|TRBJ1-5
TGTGCCAGCAGCTTGGTAACAGGGGTTCAGCCCCAGCATTTT
CASSLVTGVQPQHF
>TRBV10-3|NA|NA|TRBJ2-2
TGTGCCATCAGTGAAAGGACCGGGGAGCTGTTTTTT
CAISERTGELFF
>TRBV11-3|NA|NA|TRBJ1-3
TGTGCCAGCAGCTCGGCCGGGGCTGGAAACACCATATATTTT
CASSSAGAGNTIYF
>TRBV5-1|NA|once|TRBJ1-4
TGCGCCAGCAGTCCAACGGGAGCAACTAATGAAAAACTGTTTTTT
CASSPTGATNEKLFF
>TRBV19|TRBD2|NA|TRBJ2-2
TGTGCCAGTAGTCTTCCGGGACTAGCGGGAGGCATCGGGGAGCTGTTTTTT
CASSLPGLAGGIGELFF
>TRBV2|NA|NA|TRBJ1-2
TGTGCCAGCAGTGAAGAAGGGACGGGGACCTATGGCTACACCTTC
CASSEEGTGTYGYTF
>TRBV5-6|NA|NA|TRBJ1-4
TGTGCCAGCAGCTTCCGGACAGCTGCAACTAATGAAAAACTGTTTTTT
CASSFRTAATNEKLFF
>TRBV30|NA|NA|TRBJ1-2
TGTGCCTGGAGTGAAGGGGCTAACTATGGCTACACCTTC
CAWSEGANYGYTF
>TRBV7-8|TRBD1|NA|TRBJ1-5
TGTGCCAGCAGCGTTACAGGGGTCAAACAGCCCCAGCATTTT
CASSVTGVKQPQHF
>TRBV4-3|NA|NA|TRBJ1-2
TGCGCCAGCAGCCAAAGGACGGTTGGCGGCTACACCTTC
CASSQRTVGGYTF
>TRBV7-6|TRBD2|NA|TRBJ2-3
TGTGCCAGCAGCCTATTAGCGGGAAGCACAGATACGCAGTATTTT
CASSLLAGSTDTQYF
>TRBV28|TRBD2|NA|TRBJ2-1
TGTGCCAGCAGTTGGACTAGCGTTGAGCAGTTCTTC
CASSWTSVEQFF
>TRBV7-3|NA|NA|TRBJ1-1
TGTGCCAGCAGCCCGAGGGAGGGGACTGAAGCTTTCTTT
CASSPREGTEAFF
>TRBV28|TRBD2|once|TRBJ2-7
TGTGCCAGCAGTTTGACTAGCGGGGGCGATAACTTC
CASSLTSGGDNF
>TRBV11-2|NA|NA|TRBJ1-2
TGTGCCAGCAGCTTAGGCACAGCCGCTAACTATGGCTACACCTTC
CASSLGTAANYGYTF
>TRBV28|NA|NA|TRBJ1-6
TGTGCCACCTCCCTTCATACGGATAATTCACCCCTCCACTTT
CATSLHTDNSPLHF
>TRBV7-2|NA|NA|TRBJ1-2
TGTGCCAGCAGCTTAGCAGTGGATCTAAACTATGGCTACACCTTC
CASSLAVDLNYGYTF
>TRBV21-1|NA|NA|TRBJ1-4
TGTGCCAGCAGCAAAGATCAAGGGGGGGCGACTAATGAAAAACTGTTTTTT
CASSKDQGGATNEKLFF
>TRBV13|TRBD1|NA|TRBJ2-2
TGTGCCAGCGAGGGGGCTAACACCGGGGAGCTGTTTTTT
CASEGANTGELFF
>TRBV5-1|NA|NA|TRBJ2-5
TGCGCCAGCAGCTCGTCCGGGGAGACCCAGTACTTC
CASSSSGETQYF
>TRBV18|NA|NA|TRBJ2-5
TGTGCCAGCTCACCGGGACAAAAAGAGACCCAGTACTTC
CASSPGQKETQYF
>TRBV2|NA|NA|TRBJ1-1
TGTGCCAGCAGAACGAGTAGGAACACTGAAGCTTTCTTT
CASRTSRNTEAFF
>TRBV18|TRBD1|NA|TRBJ2-2
TGTGCCAGCTCACGGGACAGGGGAACCGGGGAGCTGTTTTTT
CASSRDRGTGELFF
>TRBV18|TRBD1|NA|TRBJ1-4
TGTGCCAGCTCACCCGGGACAGGGGACGAAAAACTGTTTTTT
CASSPGTGDEKLFF
>TRBV28|NA|NA|TRBJ2-5
TGTGCCAGCAGTCTCCTCGACCTGGGAGAGACCCAGTACTTC
CASSLLDLGETQYF
>TRBV3-1/TRBV3-2|NA|NA|TRBJ1-3
TGTGCCAGCAGCCCGCTCAGGGGCTCTGGAAACACCATATATTTT
CASSPLRGSGNTIYF
>TRBV7-2|NA|NA|TRBJ1-6
TGTGCCAGCAGCCCGATCCTTGGGGGTGGATCACCCCTCCACTTT
CASSPILGGGSPLHF
>TRBV29-1|TRBD2|NA|TRBJ2-5
TGCAGCGCTCTAGCGGGAGGAGAGACCCAGTACTTC
CSALAGGETQYF
>TRBV24-1|NA|NA|TRBJ1-5
TGTGCCACCAGTGATTACAGTAGCAATCAGCCCCAGCATTTT
CATSDYSSNQPQHF
>TRBV6-1|NA|once|TRBJ2-4
TGTGCCAGCAGTGAAGCGAGGACCGGAGTAGGCGTTAAAAACATTCAGTACTTC
CASSEARTGVGVKNIQYF
>TRBV5-4|TRBD2|NA|TRBJ2-5
TGTGCCAGCAGCTTGGTGCAGGGAGGGGAGACCCAGTACTTC
CASSLVQGGETQYF
>TRBV5-1|NA|NA|TRBJ1-2
TGCGCCAGCAGCTTGGGGGAGAGTACGGCATATGGCTACACCTTC
CASSLGESTAYGYTF
>TRBV10-3|TRBD2|NA|TRBJ2-1
TGTGCCATCACCGGGACTAGCGGCGGGAATGAGCAGTTCTTC
CAITGTSGGNEQFF
>TRBV10-1|TRBD2|NA|TRBJ2-2
TGCGCCACCTGGGAGCGGGAGTACACCGGGGAGCTGTTTTTT
CATWEREYTGELFF
>TRBV24-1|NA|NA|TRBJ2-2
TGTGCCACGGGGTCGTACACCGGGGAGCTGTTTTTT
CATGSYTGELFF
>TRBV19|NA|NA|TRBJ1-1
TGTGCCAGTAGTTCCCGGGCCAAGGGGCGGAACACTGAAGCTTTCTTT
CASSSRAKGRNTEAFF
>TRBV28|TRBD1|NA|TRBJ2-4
TGTGCCAGCAGTTTACCACAGGGGCTGGGAAACATTCAGTACTTC
CASSLPQGLGNIQYF
>TRBV6-2/TRBV6-3|NA|NA|TRBJ1-5
TGTGCCAGCAGTTACGTCTATCAGCCCCAGCATTTT
CASSYVYQPQHF